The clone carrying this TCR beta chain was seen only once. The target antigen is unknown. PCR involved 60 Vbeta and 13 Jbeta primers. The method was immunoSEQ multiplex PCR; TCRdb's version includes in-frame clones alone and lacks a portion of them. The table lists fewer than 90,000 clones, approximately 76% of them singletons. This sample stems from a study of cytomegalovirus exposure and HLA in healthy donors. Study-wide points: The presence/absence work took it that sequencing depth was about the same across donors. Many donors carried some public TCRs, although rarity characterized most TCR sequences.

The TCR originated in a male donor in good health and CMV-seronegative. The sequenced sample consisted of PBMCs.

The DNA for the CDR3 is TGTGCCATCAGTGAGTCGGCAGTCTCTGGAAACACCATATATTTT. Translated: CAISESAVSGNTIYF. The rearrangement uses TRBV10-3 and TRBJ1-3; D is unclear. V was cut by 0 bases and J by 0 bases, with 6 bases left in between. This CDR3 comprises 15 residues. Germline CDR1 reads ENHRY; CDR2 reads SYGVKD.